The clone carrying this TCR beta chain has more than one count but fewer than ten. Its antigen is unidentified. The data were obtained in a study of identical twins. There are 12 residues in the CDR3. Germline CDR1 and CDR2: LGHDT and YNNKEL (reference sequence). Trimming took off 4 bases at V and 4 bases at J, with 7 bases between the two ends. cDNA carried unique molecular identifiers, and a universal primer site was added by template switching. TCRdb independently ran MiXCR on the 5' RACE reads; one entry per CDR3 protein. The sample has about 690,000 distinct CDR3 sequences, around 5.7% seen once. Study-level points and caveats: Abundant beta clonotypes from cord blood had fewer insertions, unlike memory repertoires, which showed none.

This TCR was recovered from a young man in good health. J is TRBJ2-5 and V is TRBV3-1; D remains unclear. The sample taken for sequencing was naive T cells sorted from blood. The CDR3 here is CASSRTIETQYF. The CDR3 bases are TGTGCCAGCAGCCGCACAATAGAGACCCAGTACTTC.